This T cell receptor beta chain derives from a study of blood T cell repertoires in COVID-19. The ends lost 3 bases at V and 6 bases at J; junction bases unmatched: 6. Looked up from germline, CDR1 is KGHDR and CDR2 is SFDVKD. The CDR3 runs 16 residues. Sequencing used immunoSEQ multiplex PCR; TCRdb keeps in-frame clones, though not all of them. In the table there are around 68,000 clones, 85% to 90% of which are singletons. This chain uses TRBV24-1 with TRBJ2-1, with 11 bases that match TRBD2. The source of this sequence is a man aged 50 or older with acute or convalescent COVID-19. Sample: peripheral blood. CDR3 DNA: TGTGCCACCAGTGATGGAATTAGCGGGAGGGGCAATGAGCAGTTCTTC. It is translated as CATSDGISGRGNEQFF.